These T cell receptor beta chains were read from a single sample in a study of cytomegalovirus exposure and HLA in healthy donors. The method was immunoSEQ multiplex PCR; TCRdb's version includes in-frame clones alone and lacks a portion of them. The repertoire holds under 300,000 clones, with around 89% as singletons. The source material was PBMCs. These receptors all stem from a woman aged 18-29 years in good health and CMV-seronegative. The CDR3 runs from the conserved cysteine through the conserved F or W.

V gene: TRBV14
J gene: TRBJ1-1
CDR3 protein: CASSLGRRGAFF

V gene: TRBV9
J gene: TRBJ1-6
CDR3 protein: CASSVWGAGNSPLHF

V gene: TRBV11-2
J gene: TRBJ2-5
CDR3 protein: CASSPVQGAGETQYF

V gene: TRBV6-4
J gene: TRBJ1-2
CDR3 protein: CASSDPGRNGYTF

V gene: TRBV27
J gene: TRBJ1-3
CDR3 protein: CASSLRGDSGNTIYF

V gene: TRBV27
J gene: TRBJ2-1
CDR3 protein: CASSLIGGGNYNEQFF

V gene: TRBV5-1
J gene: TRBJ2-1
CDR3 protein: CASSTNQGSYNEQFF

V gene: TRBV28
J gene: TRBJ2-3
CDR3 protein: CASNQGSGGPTDTQYF

V gene: TRBV5-1
J gene: TRBJ1-1
CDR3 protein: CASSPGRDRVNTEAFF

V gene: TRBV7-9
J gene: TRBJ2-7
CDR3 protein: CASSRLGLADRTYEQYF

V gene: TRBV11-1
J gene: TRBJ2-3
CDR3 protein: CASSLLQGSDTQYF

V gene: TRBV4-1
J gene: TRBJ2-5
CDR3 protein: CASSQEGLAGETQYF

V gene: TRBV4-3
J gene: TRBJ2-7
CDR3 protein: CASSQASTGSYEQYF

V gene: TRBV6-5
J gene: TRBJ1-1
CDR3 protein: CASLIQGGMGAAFF

V gene: TRBV2
J gene: TRBJ1-1
CDR3 protein: CATKQGSMNTEAFF

V gene: TRBV9
J gene: TRBJ1-2
CDR3 protein: CASSERDSSNYGYTF

V gene: TRBV4-1
J gene: TRBJ2-5
CDR3 protein: CASSQGDRGKQETQYF

V gene: TRBV19
J gene: TRBJ1-4
CDR3 protein: CASSIQGKDEKLFF

V gene: TRBV7-8
J gene: TRBJ2-1
CDR3 protein: CASSNDRYNEQFF

V gene: TRBV5-1
J gene: TRBJ1-2
CDR3 protein: CASSGTASSARGYTF

V gene: TRBV29-1
J gene: TRBJ1-1
CDR3 protein: CSVCRQGWYNTEAFF

V gene: TRBV28
J gene: TRBJ2-2
CDR3 protein: CASSLGPNTGELFF

V gene: TRBV5-1
J gene: TRBJ2-7
CDR3 protein: CASSFTGGGYEQYF

V gene: TRBV6-6
J gene: TRBJ1-2
CDR3 protein: CASSYSSPGPQYGYTF

V gene: TRBV11-2
J gene: TRBJ1-3
CDR3 protein: CASSLLREAIYF

V gene: TRBV27
J gene: TRBJ1-2
CDR3 protein: CASSLSGFYGYTF

V gene: TRBV7-6
J gene: TRBJ2-2
CDR3 protein: CASSVMNTGELFF

V gene: TRBV28
J gene: TRBJ2-1
CDR3 protein: CASSSGAINEQFF

V gene: TRBV4-1
J gene: TRBJ1-2
CDR3 protein: CASSQVLGQYGYTF

V gene: TRBV4-1
J gene: TRBJ2-7
CDR3 protein: CASSLTGGPSYEQYF

V gene: TRBV7-2
J gene: TRBJ2-5
CDR3 protein: CASSLERMWYF

V gene: TRBV10-3
J gene: TRBJ1-1
CDR3 protein: CAISDQAANTEAFF

V gene: TRBV7-6
J gene: TRBJ1-1
CDR3 protein: CASSLELQGPISTEAFF

V gene: TRBV27
J gene: TRBJ2-1
CDR3 protein: CASRLRKISYNEQFF

V gene: TRBV6-4
J gene: TRBJ1-5
CDR3 protein: CASAAGYSNQPQHF

V gene: TRBV7-2
J gene: TRBJ2-2
CDR3 protein: CASSKGLAGANTGELFF

V gene: TRBV6-6
J gene: TRBJ1-1
CDR3 protein: CASSFAGQGGTEAFF

V gene: TRBV7-9
J gene: TRBJ2-5
CDR3 protein: CASSLWEEETQYF

V gene: TRBV11-3
J gene: TRBJ2-2
CDR3 protein: CASSYSATRNTGELFF

V gene: TRBV28
J gene: TRBJ1-1
CDR3 protein: CASSRGSTEAFF

V gene: TRBV28
J gene: TRBJ2-3
CDR3 protein: CASSLRSDTQYF

V gene: TRBV5-1
J gene: TRBJ1-2
CDR3 protein: CASSRGGGAGNYGYTF

V gene: TRBV5-6
J gene: TRBJ1-1
CDR3 protein: CASSFLSHMNTEAFF

V gene: TRBV27
J gene: TRBJ1-1
CDR3 protein: CASSWRGNTEAFF

V gene: TRBV4-3
J gene: TRBJ2-7
CDR3 protein: CASSQEDRGPYEQYF

V gene: TRBV4-1
J gene: TRBJ1-5
CDR3 protein: CASSQQGVYTQPQHF

V gene: TRBV13
J gene: TRBJ2-3
CDR3 protein: CASSLNRGVDTQYF

V gene: TRBV6-1
J gene: TRBJ2-1
CDR3 protein: CASGRTGWVEQFF

V gene: TRBV6-4
J gene: TRBJ1-4
CDR3 protein: CASIGTPNEKLFF

V gene: TRBV28
J gene: TRBJ1-1
CDR3 protein: CASSLSTHGAEAFF

V gene: TRBV20-1
J gene: TRBJ2-1
CDR3 protein: CSARDIYEQFF

V gene: TRBV12-5
J gene: TRBJ2-3
CDR3 protein: CASGLAGGTDTQYF

V gene: TRBV28
J gene: TRBJ1-5
CDR3 protein: CASSSMGQGLGQPQHF

V gene: TRBV6-1
J gene: TRBJ2-5
CDR3 protein: CASSEDRGRKTQYF

V gene: TRBV4-3
J gene: TRBJ2-7
CDR3 protein: CASSQDSGTGWYEQYF

V gene: TRBV5-4
J gene: TRBJ2-5
CDR3 protein: CASSDPLAEGSQETQYF

V gene: TRBV6-6
J gene: TRBJ2-1
CDR3 protein: CASSLQLAVNNEQFF